The 17 T cell receptor beta chains given below trace back to one sample, sequenced in a study of cytomegalovirus exposure and HLA in healthy donors. PCR was performed using 60 Vbeta and 13 Jbeta primers. Sequencing was performed with immunoSEQ multiplex PCR; in TCRdb, only in-frame clones are kept and a portion is missing. The sample shows more than 95,000 clones, 60% to 70% of them seen only once. Specimen: PBMCs. The receptors were gathered from a woman aged 50 to 60 in good health and CMV-seronegative.

The chain joins TRBV19 to TRBJ2-3; TRBD2 matches 7 bases. The CDR3 totals 14 residues. From germline, CDR1 is LNHDA and CDR2 SQIVND (reference sequence). The CDR3 DNA reads TGTGCTGTCCTTCAGCGGGGTCCTATCGATACGCAGTATTTT. Translating gives CAVLQRGPIDTQYF.

This clone was found once. The chain carries TRBV5-1 and TRBJ2-1; TRBD2 agrees at 9 bases. J gave up 7 bases and V 1 base, and 15 bases lay outside the gene matches. The CDR3 is 18 residues long. CDR1 and CDR2 from the germline V gene are SGHRS and YFSETQ. Written as DNA, the CDR3 is TGCGCCAGCAGCTTGAGCGTGCTTGGCGGGGGGGCGGATAATGAGCAGTTCTTC. Protein product: CASSLSVLGGGADNEQFF. Variable domain in full (rest from reference TRBV5-1 and TRBJ2-1): KAGVTQTPRYLIKTRGQQVTLSCSPISGHRSVSWYQQTPGQGLQFLFEYFSETQRNKGNFPGRFSGRQFSNSRSEMNVSTLELGDSALYLCASSLSVLGGGADNEQFFGPGTRLTVL.

The V gene is TRBV4-1, the J gene TRBJ1-5; D unresolved. V gave up 0 bases and J gave up 4 bases, with 10 bases separating them. Germline CDR1 reads MGHRA; CDR2 reads YSYEKL. CDR3 length: 15 amino acids. CDR3 DNA: TGCGCCAGCAGCCAAGATCCCCCAACAAATCAGCCCCAGCATTTT. The encoded protein is CASSQDPPTNQPQHF.

The genes are TRBV7-3 and TRBJ2-5, with D possibly matching TRBD1 (6 bases). Looked up from germline, CDR1 is SGHTA and CDR2 is FQGTGA. There are 15 residues in the CDR3. The V end was cut by 2 bases, the J end by 0 bases, with 10 bases between. The CDR3 sequence is CASSLGDINQETQYF. In DNA form, the CDR3 reads TGTGCCAGCAGCTTAGGGGACATCAACCAAGAGACCCAGTACTTC.

This sequence joins TRBV28 and TRBJ1-5; TRBD1 is a possible D gene (5 bases). This CDR3 region has 13 residues. V lost 5 bases to trimming and J lost 3 bases, with 8 bases between them. In germline, CDR1 is MDHEN, CDR2 SYDVKM. The CDR3 region is CASSEDNNQPQHF. In DNA, the CDR3 is TGTGCCAGCAGTGAGGACAACAATCAGCCCCAGCATTTT.

The chain has TRBV25-1 and TRBJ1-6; no clear D. The CDR3 runs 14 residues. Per the germline V gene, CDR1 is MGHDK and CDR2 is SYGVNS. V was trimmed by 6 bases and J by 8 bases, leaving 14 bases between them. The CDR3 nucleotides are TGTGCCAGCAGACAGACCTACGCTGATTCACCCCTCCACTTT. Translating it yields CASRQTYADSPLHF.

This clone was detected only a few times. The chain recombines TRBV7-2 with TRBJ2-7; D is possibly TRBD2 (7 bases). The CDR3 runs to 14 residues. Germline CDR1 is SGHTA and CDR2 is FQGNSA. V shed 4 bases and J shed 6 bases, with 16 bases lying between them. CDR3 in DNA: TGTGCCAGCAGCTCAACGGGGCGGGGGCTCGAGCAGTACTTC. Translating it yields CASSSTGRGLEQYF.

The chain is built from TRBV9 and TRBJ1-5; D not resolved. Germline-derived CDR1 and CDR2 are SGDLS and YYNGEE. Trimming took off 0 bases at V and 6 bases at J, with 19 bases between the two ends. The CDR3 totals 17 residues. The CDR3, as DNA: TGTGCCAGCAGCGTAGCTGATGTGGCGGGTAGGGTTCAGCCCCAGCATTTT. Protein product: CASSVADVAGRVQPQHF.

V usage is TRBV11-2 and J usage is TRBJ2-5, with TRBD2 identical over 12 bases. The V gene's germline CDR1 is SGHAT and CDR2 FQNNGV. The CDR3 has 16 amino acids. The J segment lost 4 bases and the V segment lost 4 bases, leaving 7 bases of the junction unmatched. CDR3 sequence: CASSYDGLAGSETQYF. CDR3 coding DNA: TGTGCCAGCAGCTACGACGGACTAGCGGGGTCAGAGACCCAGTACTTC. The whole variable domain, filled in from reference TRBV11-2 and TRBJ2-5, reads EAGVAQSPRYKIIEKRQSVAFWCNPISGHATLYWYQQILGQGPKLLIQFQNNGVVDDSQLPKDRFSAERLKGVDSTLKIQPAKLEDSAVYLCASSYDGLAGSETQYFGPGTRLLVL.

In this sample, this clone turned up a few times. The chain employs TRBV5-1 and TRBJ2-3; perhaps TRBD2 as D (5 bases). V gave up 0 bases and J gave up 1 base, with 9 bases separating them. Germline assignment: CDR1 SGHRS and CDR2 YFSETQ. The CDR3 extends over 15 amino acids. In DNA form, the CDR3 reads TGCGCCAGCAGCTTGGAACGGGGAGGCACAGATACGCAGTATTTT. It yields the protein CASSLERGGTDTQYF.

The CDR3: CASSPLRQGGTGELFF. CDR3 in DNA: TGTGCCAGCTCACCACTTCGACAGGGAGGAACCGGGGAGCTGTTTTTT. The chain uses TRBV18 and TRBJ2-2; TRBD1 might be the D (7 bases). Trimming left V 1 base short and J 5 bases short, with 14 bases between. The CDR3 is 16 amino acids. Germline V gene sequence: CDR1 KGHSH, CDR2 LQKENI.

This clone was observed a single time. The chain couples TRBV6-4 to TRBJ1-3; no definite D call. CDR3 length: 13 amino acids. Germline V lookup: CDR1 MRHNA, CDR2 SNTAGT. Trimming removed 3 bases from V and 2 bases from J, with 5 bases in between. CDR3 protein: CASSEAPGNTIYF. As DNA, the CDR3 is TGTGCCAGCAGTGAGGCCCCTGGAAACACCATATATTTT.

This clone was recorded only once. V gene TRBV11-2 combines with J gene TRBJ2-1; tentatively, D is TRBD1 (5 bases). The CDR3 totals 14 residues. Germline lookup yields CDR1 SGHAT and CDR2 FQNNGV. V was trimmed by 0 bases and J by 8 bases, leaving 11 bases between them. CDR3 nucleotides: TGTGCCAGCAGCTTAGATAGGGGTCTCCATGAGCAGTTCTTC. It yields the protein CASSLDRGLHEQFF.

This chain connects TRBV11-1 to TRBJ2-1; 10 nucleotides align to TRBD2. The germline V gene encodes CDR1 SGHAT and CDR2 FQDESV (reference sequence). The J segment lost 7 bases and the V segment lost 3 bases, leaving 9 bases of the junction unmatched. The CDR3 is 16 residues long. CDR3 sequence (DNA): TGTGCCAGCAGCTTTCCTAGCGGGAGTACGGGTAATGAGCAGTTCTTC. This translates into CASSFPSGSTGNEQFF.

The chain has TRBV19 and TRBJ2-1; TRBD2 aligns across 9 bases. There are 17 residues in the CDR3. With 3 bases clipped from V and 1 base from J, the junction kept 7 bases outside the gene matches. Germline V gives CDR1 LNHDA, CDR2 SQIVND (reference sequence). Here the CDR3 reads CASSIPSGEGSYNEQFF. The CDR3 DNA reads TGTGCCAGTAGTATCCCTAGCGGGGAGGGGTCCTACAATGAGCAGTTCTTC.

As to this clone: One junction end does not reproduce the germline sequence, and a read error may be involved. The chain couples TRBV5-1 to TRBJ2-5; D perhaps matches TRBD2 (6 bases). The germline V gene has CDR1 SGHRS and CDR2 YFSETQ. The CDR3 is made up of 16 amino acids. The CDR3 DNA sequence: TGCGCCGGCAGTTACTTGACGGGAGTTCTAGAATCGACCCAGTACTTC. Translation: CAGSYLTGVLESTQYF.

V usage is TRBV19 and J usage is TRBJ1-5; 8 positions match TRBD1. CDR1 is LNHDA and CDR2 is SQIVND in the germline V gene (reference sequence). V shed 4 bases, J shed 2 bases, and the junction held 4 bases outside the gene matches. The CDR3 has 15 amino acids. CDR3 nucleotides: TGTGCCAGTAGTACGTCGGGACAGGGCAATCAGCCCCAGCATTTT. Its protein is CASSTSGQGNQPQHF.